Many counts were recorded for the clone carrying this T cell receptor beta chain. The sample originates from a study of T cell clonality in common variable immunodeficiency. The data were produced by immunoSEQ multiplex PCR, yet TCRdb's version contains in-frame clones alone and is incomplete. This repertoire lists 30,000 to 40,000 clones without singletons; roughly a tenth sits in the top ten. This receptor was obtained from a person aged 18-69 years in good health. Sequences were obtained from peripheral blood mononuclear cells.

This chain's CDR3 is CASSPDLAGGYEAFF. CDR3 bases read: TGCGCCAGCAGCCCCGACCTAGCGGGAGGGTACGAG. V is TRBV5-1 and J is TRBJ1-1; D unclear. The read falls 3 residues short of the CDR3 end, and the missing part is taken from the germline J gene. In germline, CDR1 is SGHRS, CDR2 YFSETQ. The CDR3 has 15 amino acids. The whole variable domain, filled in from reference TRBV5-1 and TRBJ1-1, reads KAGVTQTPRYLIKTRGQQVTLSCSPISGHRSVSWYQQTPGQGLQFLFEYFSETQRNKGNFPGRFSGRQFSNSRSEMNVSTLELGDSALYLCASSPDLAGGYEAFFGQGTRLTVV.